Following are 5 T cell receptor beta chains from one sample sequenced in a study of T cells after posttransplantation cyclophosphamide. TCRdb keeps only in-frame clones here, not all; method: immunoSEQ multiplex PCR. The data hold 66,000 or so clones, with 93% observed a single time. The specimen sequenced was PBMCs. These receptors came from a woman in her 30s in good health and a related stem cell transplant donor.

The chain has TRBV4-1 and TRBJ1-1, with D possibly being TRBD1 (5 bases). Per germline, CDR1 MGHRA and CDR2 YSYEKL. CDR3 length equals 15 residues. The ends were cut back, 0 bases at V and 0 bases at J, with 8 bases in the middle. The chain's CDR3 is CASSQEGALNTEAFF. In nucleotides, the CDR3 is TGCGCCAGCAGCCAAGAAGGGGCCCTGAACACTGAAGCTTTCTTT.

V gene TRBV7-9 combines with J gene TRBJ1-5, with 9 bases aligning to TRBD1. Trimming cost V 4 bases and J 6 bases; bases outside gene matches: 10. The germline CDR1 and CDR2 sequences are SEHNR and FQNEAQ (reference sequence). CDR3 length: 16 residues. This CDR3 reads CASSSVKGTGRQPQHF. The CDR3 nucleotides read TGTGCCAGCAGCTCGGTGAAAGGGACAGGGCGTCAGCCCCAGCATTTT.

V and J are TRBV7-2 and TRBJ1-2, with TRBD1 identical over 7 bases. The CDR3 extends over 15 amino acids. V lost 0 bases, J lost 2 bases, and 3 bases stayed unmatched. The germline gives CDR1 SGHTA, CDR2 FQGNSA. This CDR3 is CASSLALGQNYGYTF. The CDR3 DNA follows: TGTGCCAGCAGCTTAGCCCTGGGACAGAACTATGGCTACACCTTC.

The chain joins TRBV10-3 to TRBJ1-5; maybe TRBD1 (5 bases). V lost 6 bases and J lost 3, with 12 bases in between. This CDR3 has 14 amino acids. Germline V CDR1 and CDR2: ENHRY, SYGVKD. The CDR3 sequence is CAISQGDSNQPQHF. DNA for the CDR3: TGTGCCATCAGCCAGGGTGATTCCAATCAGCCCCAGCATTTT.

The rearrangement uses TRBV7-2 and TRBJ1-3; D possibly corresponds to TRBD1 (6 bases). The CDR3 extends over 15 amino acids. Trimming took off 5 bases at V and 4 bases at J, with 15 bases between the two ends. From germline, CDR1 is SGHTA and CDR2 FQGNSA. Written as DNA, the CDR3 is TGTGCCAGCAGCGTTGAACAGGGTCGGGGAAACACCATATATTTT. As protein: CASSVEQGRGNTIYF.